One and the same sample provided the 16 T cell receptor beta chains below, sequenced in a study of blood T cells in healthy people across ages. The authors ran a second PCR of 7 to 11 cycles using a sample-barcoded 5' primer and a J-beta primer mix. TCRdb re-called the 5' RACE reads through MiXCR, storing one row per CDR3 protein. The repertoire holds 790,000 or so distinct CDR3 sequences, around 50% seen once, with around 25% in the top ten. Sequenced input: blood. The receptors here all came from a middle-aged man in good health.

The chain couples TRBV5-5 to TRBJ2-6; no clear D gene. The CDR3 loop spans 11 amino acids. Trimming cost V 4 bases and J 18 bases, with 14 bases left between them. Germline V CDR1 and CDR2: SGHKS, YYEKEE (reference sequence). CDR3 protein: CASSPDLGWTF. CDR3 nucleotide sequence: TGTGCCAGCAGCCCGGACCTAGGATGGACTTTC.

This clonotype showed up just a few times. CDR3 nucleotide sequence: TGCAGTGCCCGAAGGTCCCTAGCGGGAGGTTCATCTCCGGGCAATGAGCAGTTCTTC. This translates into CSARRSLAGGSSPGNEQFF. The chain combines TRBV20-1 with TRBJ2-1; TRBD2 matches 11 bases. This CDR3 spans 19 amino acids. The V segment lost 6 bases and the J segment 6 bases; nucleotides outside the gene matches: 22. Germline CDR1 and CDR2: DFQATT and SNEGSKA (reference sequence).

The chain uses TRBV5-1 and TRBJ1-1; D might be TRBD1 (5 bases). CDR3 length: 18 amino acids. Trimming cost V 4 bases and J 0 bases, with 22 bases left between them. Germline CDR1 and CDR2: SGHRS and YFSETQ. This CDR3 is CASSHFGGVRTLNTEAFF. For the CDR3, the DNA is TGCGCCAGCAGCCATTTTGGGGGGGTAAGGACCTTGAACACTGAAGCTTTCTTT.

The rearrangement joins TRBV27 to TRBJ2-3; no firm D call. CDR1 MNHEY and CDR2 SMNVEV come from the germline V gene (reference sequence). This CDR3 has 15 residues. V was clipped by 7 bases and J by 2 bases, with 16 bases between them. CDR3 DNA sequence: TGTGCCAGCACCCTAAGTGGGGTTGACACAGATACGCAGTATTTT. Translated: CASTLSGVDTDTQYF.

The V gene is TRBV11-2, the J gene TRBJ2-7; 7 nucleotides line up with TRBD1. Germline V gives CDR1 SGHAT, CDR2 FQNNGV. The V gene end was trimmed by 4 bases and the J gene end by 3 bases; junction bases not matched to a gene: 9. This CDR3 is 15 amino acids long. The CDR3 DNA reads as TGTGCCAGCAGCTCTGGACAGGCCGAAATCTACGAGCAGTACTTC. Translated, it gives CASSSGQAEIYEQYF. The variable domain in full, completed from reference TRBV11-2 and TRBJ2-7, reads EAGVAQSPRYKIIEKRQSVAFWCNPISGHATLYWYQQILGQGPKLLIQFQNNGVVDDSQLPKDRFSAERLKGVDSTLKIQPAKLEDSAVYLCASSSGQAEIYEQYFGPGTRLTVT.

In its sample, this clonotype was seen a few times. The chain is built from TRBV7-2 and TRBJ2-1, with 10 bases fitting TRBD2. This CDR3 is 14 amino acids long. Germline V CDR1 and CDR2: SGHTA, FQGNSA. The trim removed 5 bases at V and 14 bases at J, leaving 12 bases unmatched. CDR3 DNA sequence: TGTGCCAGCAGCCCAGCGGGGGGGACCTCGGCGAAGTTCTTC. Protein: CASSPAGGTSAKFF.

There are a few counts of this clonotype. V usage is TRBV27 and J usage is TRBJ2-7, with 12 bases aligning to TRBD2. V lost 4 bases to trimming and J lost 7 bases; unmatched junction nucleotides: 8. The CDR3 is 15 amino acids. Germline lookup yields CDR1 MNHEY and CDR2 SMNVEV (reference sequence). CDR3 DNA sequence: TGTGCCAGCAGTTCAGGACTAGCGGGGCTGAGGGAGCAGTACTTC. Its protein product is CASSSGLAGLREQYF.

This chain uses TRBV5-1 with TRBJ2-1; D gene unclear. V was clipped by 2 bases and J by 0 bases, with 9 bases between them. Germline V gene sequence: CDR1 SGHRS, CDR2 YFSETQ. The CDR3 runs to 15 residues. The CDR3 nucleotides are TGCGCCAGCAGCTTTCCACCCAGCTCCTACAATGAGCAGTTCTTC. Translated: CASSFPPSSYNEQFF.

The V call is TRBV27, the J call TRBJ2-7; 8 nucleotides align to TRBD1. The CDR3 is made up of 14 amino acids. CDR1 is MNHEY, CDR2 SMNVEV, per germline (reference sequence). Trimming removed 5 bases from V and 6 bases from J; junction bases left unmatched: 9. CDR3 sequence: CASSPKTGVGEQYF. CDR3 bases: TGTGCCAGCAGTCCAAAGACAGGGGTCGGCGAGCAGTACTTC.

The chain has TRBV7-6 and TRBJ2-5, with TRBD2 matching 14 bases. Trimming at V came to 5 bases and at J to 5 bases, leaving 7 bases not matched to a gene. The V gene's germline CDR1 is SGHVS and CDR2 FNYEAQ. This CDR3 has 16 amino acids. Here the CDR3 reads CASSLGLAGAGETQYF. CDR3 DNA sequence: TGTGCCAGCAGCCTGGGACTAGCGGGGGCAGGGGAGACCCAGTACTTC.

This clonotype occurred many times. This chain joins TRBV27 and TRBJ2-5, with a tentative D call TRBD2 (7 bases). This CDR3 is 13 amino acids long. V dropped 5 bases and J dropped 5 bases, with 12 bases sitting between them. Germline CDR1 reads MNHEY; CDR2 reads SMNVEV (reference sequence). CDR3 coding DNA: TGTGCCAGCAGTGTGCGGGGGCGGGAGACCCAGTACTTC. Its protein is CASSVRGRETQYF.

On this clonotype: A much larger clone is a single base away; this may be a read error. In nucleotides, the CDR3 is TGCAGTGCTAGAGATCCTCTTGAGCTGAAAGACATGAATGCGCAGTATTTT. Translated: CSARDPLELKDMNAQYF. The rearrangement joins TRBV20-1 to TRBJ2-3; D is undetermined. CDR1 is DFQATT, CDR2 SNEGSKA, per germline (reference sequence). Trimming cost V 0 bases and J 10 bases, with 26 bases left between them. CDR3 length equals 17 residues.

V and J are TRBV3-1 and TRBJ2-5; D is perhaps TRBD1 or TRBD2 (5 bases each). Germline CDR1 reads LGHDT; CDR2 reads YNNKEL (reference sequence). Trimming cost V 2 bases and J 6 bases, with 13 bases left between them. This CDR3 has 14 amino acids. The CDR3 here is CASSQYSGTKTQYF. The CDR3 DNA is TGTGCCAGCAGCCAATATTCGGGGACGAAGACCCAGTACTTC.

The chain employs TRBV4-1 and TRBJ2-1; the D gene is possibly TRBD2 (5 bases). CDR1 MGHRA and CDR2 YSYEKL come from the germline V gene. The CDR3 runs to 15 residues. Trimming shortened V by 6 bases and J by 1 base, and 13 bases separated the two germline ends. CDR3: CASRDLKASYNEQFF. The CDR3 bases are TGCGCCAGCAGGGACTTGAAAGCTTCCTACAATGAGCAGTTCTTC.

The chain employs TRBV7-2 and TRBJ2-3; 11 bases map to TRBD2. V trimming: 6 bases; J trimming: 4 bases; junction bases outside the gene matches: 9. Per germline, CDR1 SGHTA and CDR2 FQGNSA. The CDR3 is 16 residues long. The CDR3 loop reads CASRLVSGGAADTQYF. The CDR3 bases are TGTGCCAGCAGACTAGTTAGCGGGGGGGCGGCAGATACGCAGTATTTT.

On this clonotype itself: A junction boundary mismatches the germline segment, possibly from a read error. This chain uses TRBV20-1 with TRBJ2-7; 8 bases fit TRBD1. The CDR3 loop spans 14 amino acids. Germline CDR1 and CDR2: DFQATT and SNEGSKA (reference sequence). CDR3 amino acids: CSARRPGGNYEHYF. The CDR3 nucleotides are TGCAGTGCTAGAAGGCCAGGGGGCAACTACGAGCATTACTTC.